This TCR beta chain came from a study of cytomegalovirus exposure and HLA in healthy donors. Primers included in the PCR were 60 Vbeta and 13 Jbeta primers. Profiling relied on immunoSEQ multiplex PCR, and the TCRdb table lists in-frame clones only, not all of them. The listing records 100,000 to 150,000 clones. Per germline, CDR1 SGHRS and CDR2 YFSETQ. This CDR3 region has 15 residues. With 5 bases clipped from V and 0 bases from J, the junction kept 6 bases outside the gene matches. Sequenced input: PBMCs. This clonotype originated in a man aged 35 to 55 in good health and CMV-seronegative. V is TRBV5-1 and J is TRBJ2-5, with 8 bases that match TRBD2. CDR3: CASRTSSGDQETQYF. CDR3 nucleotide sequence: TGCGCCAGCAGAACAAGTAGCGGGGACCAAGAGACCCAGTACTTC. The full variable domain, its missing parts supplied by reference TRBV5-1 and TRBJ2-5, is KAGVTQTPRYLIKTRGQQVTLSCSPISGHRSVSWYQQTPGQGLQFLFEYFSETQRNKGNFPGRFSGRQFSNSRSEMNVSTLELGDSALYLCASRTSSGDQETQYFGPGTRLLVL.